This is a list of T cell receptor beta chains from one sample in a study of blood T cell repertoires in COVID-19. The protocol was immunoSEQ multiplex PCR, while the TCRdb copy is restricted to in-frame clones and leaves out a portion. The sample has 220,000 or so clones, 84% seen once. The sample was peripheral blood. Every receptor here comes from a woman aged 55-69 years who had recovered from COVID-19. Both conserved end residues are part of each CDR3. A D gene is named only where the DNA matches it firmly. Size values are once, few and many counts, or a class for expanded clones, and some rows have none.

DNA: TGTGCCAGCAGCCCCCACGGCGGTTATAGCAATCAGCCCCAGCATTTT; CDR3: CASSPHGGYSNQPQHF; length: 16; D: -; J: TRBJ1-5; size: once; V: TRBV7-8
DNA: TGTGCCAGCAGCTTGACAGGGTCCTACAATGAGCAGTTCTTC; CDR3: CASSLTGSYNEQFF; length: 14; D: -; J: TRBJ2-1; size: -; V: TRBV5-5
DNA: TGTGCCAGCAGCTTGGGTCTAGCTCTGTACGAGCAGTACTTC; CDR3: CASSLGLALYEQYF; length: 14; D: -; J: TRBJ2-7; size: -; V: TRBV5-6
DNA: TGTGCCAGCAGCCAAACAGGGGCCAAGATGAACACTGAAGCTTTCTTT; CDR3: CASSQTGAKMNTEAFF; length: 16; D: TRBD1; J: TRBJ1-1; size: -; V: TRBV3-1/TRBV3-2
DNA: TGCGCCAGCAGATTCCGGGACAGCCCCTCTGGGGCCAACGTCCTGACTTTC; CDR3: CASRFRDSPSGANVLTF; length: 17; D: TRBD1; J: TRBJ2-6; size: -; V: TRBV5-1
DNA: TGTGCCAGCAGCTTAGGGCAGGGGGCGCCATACGAGCAGTACTTC; CDR3: CASSLGQGAPYEQYF; length: 15; D: TRBD1; J: TRBJ2-7; size: -; V: TRBV11-2
DNA: TGTGCCAGCAAAACAAGCGGGGGGGCGTTCTACGAGCAGTACTTC; CDR3: CASKTSGGAFYEQYF; length: 15; D: TRBD2; J: TRBJ2-7; size: -; V: TRBV6-6
DNA: TGTGCCAGCAGAAGACAGGGGCAAGTAAGCGGCCTCCACTTT; CDR3: CASRRQGQVSGLHF; length: 14; D: TRBD1; J: TRBJ1-6; size: -; V: TRBV5-6
DNA: TGTGCCAGCAGAGCAACTCAGACAGGGGGTGGCGGCTACACCTTC; CDR3: CASRATQTGGGGYTF; length: 15; D: TRBD1; J: TRBJ1-2; size: -; V: TRBV2
DNA: TGTGCCAGCAGCCAAGGACAGTCGGGCTACACCTTC; CDR3: CASSQGQSGYTF; length: 12; D: -; J: TRBJ1-2; size: -; V: TRBV3-1/TRBV3-2
DNA: TGTGCCAGCAGCATCCGGACTAGCGGAAGCACAGATACGCAGTATTTT; CDR3: CASSIRTSGSTDTQYF; length: 16; D: TRBD2; J: TRBJ2-3; size: once; V: TRBV13
DNA: TGTGCCAGCAGGTTTACTGACAGCTCCTATGGCTACACCTTC; CDR3: CASRFTDSSYGYTF; length: 14; D: -; J: TRBJ1-2; size: -; V: TRBV6-5
DNA: TGTGCCAGCAGTGAAGGGCTAGGGGACAGGGGATGGTATGGCTACACCTTC; CDR3: CASSEGLGDRGWYGYTF; length: 17; D: TRBD1; J: TRBJ1-2; size: many; V: TRBV6-1
DNA: TGTGCCAGCAGCCACTCAGGGGGCGCAGGCTATGGCTACACCTTC; CDR3: CASSHSGGAGYGYTF; length: 15; D: TRBD1; J: TRBJ1-2; size: -; V: TRBV5-8
DNA: TGTGCCAGCCAGGGGCTGTCAGTCTATGGCTACACCTTC; CDR3: CASQGLSVYGYTF; length: 13; D: -; J: TRBJ1-2; size: -; V: TRBV6-5
DNA: TGTGCCAGCAGTGAGACAGGGGCTAGTCCCCACGAGCAGTACTTC; CDR3: CASSETGASPHEQYF; length: 15; D: TRBD1; J: TRBJ2-7; size: few; V: TRBV6-1
DNA: TGTGCCAGCAGCTTCTCGCGGGGGACAGATACGCAGTATTTT; CDR3: CASSFSRGTDTQYF; length: 14; D: TRBD2; J: TRBJ2-3; size: -; V: TRBV5-4
DNA: TGTGCCAGCAGCTTCCGGGATGACAGGGATACCCAGTACTTC; CDR3: CASSFRDDRDTQYF; length: 14; D: TRBD1; J: TRBJ2-5; size: once; V: TRBV13
DNA: TGTGCCAGCAGCCGTTCGAGGAGGGGATCTGGCTACACCTTC; CDR3: CASSRSRRGSGYTF; length: 14; D: -; J: TRBJ1-2; size: -; V: TRBV7-9
DNA: TGCGCCAGCAGCCAGGCGGGAAAAATGAACACTGAAGCTTTCTTT; CDR3: CASSQAGKMNTEAFF; length: 15; D: -; J: TRBJ1-1; size: -; V: TRBV4-1
DNA: TGTGCCAGTAGTATTGGAGGGAACCCGCATTTT; CDR3: CASSIGGNPHF; length: 11; D: -; J: TRBJ1-5; size: -; V: TRBV19
DNA: TGTGCCAGCAGCTTATCGGGGGAGCGCTACGAGCAGTACTTC; CDR3: CASSLSGERYEQYF; length: 14; D: -; J: TRBJ2-7; size: -; V: TRBV11-1
DNA: TGTGCTAGTGGTTTGTTGCGGGGTCCTGGAAACACCATATATTTT; CDR3: CASGLLRGPGNTIYF; length: 15; D: -; J: TRBJ1-3; size: -; V: TRBV12-5
DNA: TGTGCCAGCAGCCCCCGGGCGGGGGACTATTTTTTCGGTGAGCAGTTCTTC; CDR3: CASSPRAGDYFFGEQFF; length: 17; D: TRBD2; J: TRBJ2-1; size: -; V: TRBV4-2
DNA: TGCAGCGTTGCCCGGACAGGGAGCTCCTACGAGCAGTACTTC; CDR3: CSVARTGSSYEQYF; length: 14; D: TRBD1; J: TRBJ2-7; size: -; V: TRBV29-1